The rows below give T cell receptor beta chains drawn from one sample of a study of T cells after yellow fever vaccination. TCRdb re-called the 5' RACE reads through MiXCR, storing one row per CDR3 protein. The sample carries almost 600,000 distinct CDR3 sequences, approximately 13% recorded once. Sequenced material: PBMCs, taken on the day of the yellow fever booster vaccination. All receptors derive from a man aged 25-45 years who received the YFV17D yellow fever vaccine. The CDR3 runs from the conserved cysteine through the conserved F or W. The D gene is left open where the match is weak. Some rows have no size entry. The others give once, few or many, or a class for an expanded clone.

few | TRBJ2-1 | TRBV29-1 | TRBD1 | CSGVDRGSYNEQFF | TGCAGCGGGGTCGACAGGGGTTCCTACAATGAGCAGTTCTTC
few | TRBJ2-5 | TRBV28 | NA | CASRRHQGLEPEETQYF | TGTGCCAGCAGACGCCACCAGGGGCTAGAGCCAGAAGAGACCCAGTACTTC
few | TRBJ2-7 | TRBV27 | TRBD1 | CASSAGDRGFREQYF | TGTGCCAGCAGTGCCGGGGACAGGGGTTTTCGGGAGCAGTACTTC
NA | TRBJ2-1 | TRBV6-1 | NA | CASSPLGGDNEQFF | TGTGCCAGCAGCCCCTTAGGGGGGGACAATGAGCAGTTCTTC
few | TRBJ1-2 | TRBV6-2/TRBV6-3 | NA | CASSHDSDGYTF | TGTGCCAGCAGCCACGACAGCGATGGCTACACCTTC
NA | TRBJ2-7 | TRBV10-3 | NA | CAISESIGQHLSYEQYF | TGTGCCATCAGTGAGTCGATCGGACAGCATCTTTCCTACGAGCAGTACTTC
NA | TRBJ2-1 | TRBV6-5 | NA | CASRNYFSEQFF | TGTGCCAGCAGGAACTATTTCAGTGAGCAGTTCTTC
few | TRBJ2-3 | TRBV14 | NA | CASSSIQGYTQYF | TGTGCCAGCAGCAGCATACAGGGCTATACGCAGTATTTT
few | TRBJ2-1 | TRBV18 | NA | CASSPVRLGDNNEQFF | TGTGCCAGCTCACCCGTACGACTAGGAGATAACAATGAGCAGTTCTTC
NA | TRBJ1-6 | TRBV11-2 | TRBD1 | CASSSRTGSSPLHF | TGTGCCAGCAGCTCCCGGACAGGGAGTTCACCCCTCCACTTT
few | TRBJ2-2 | TRBV19 | NA | CASSPLQRSTGELFF | TGTGCCAGTAGTCCCCTCCAGCGTTCCACCGGGGAGCTGTTTTTT
NA | TRBJ2-3 | TRBV7-8 | NA | CASSFRSLADTQYF | TGTGCCAGCAGCTTCCGATCTTTGGCAGATACGCAGTATTTT